The clone carrying this TCR beta chain has ten or more counts. Time point in this sample: newly diagnosed GD, antithyroid drugs for less than 3 months. With RNA extracted from PBMCs as input, the TCR library was made. This specimen comes from a study of regulatory T cells in long-lasting Graves disease. The authors built TCR beta libraries using iRepertoire HTBI primers and Arm-PCR of CDR3 regions. TCRdb ran MiXCR on the multiplex PCR reads and lists one entry per CDR3 protein. The sample has roughly 430,000 distinct CDR3 sequences, roughly 17% seen once; the top ten hold about 10%. This CDR3 is 14 amino acids long. The germline V gene encodes CDR1 MDHEN and CDR2 SYDVKM. V gave up 5 bases and J gave up 4 bases, with 14 bases separating them. These data were likewise used in another study, on T cells in Graves' hyperthyroidism and ophthalmopathy.

The sequence was obtained from a young woman with Graves disease. V usage is TRBV28 and J usage is TRBJ1-1, with D possibly being TRBD1 (5 bases). This sample comprised peripheral blood mononuclear cells (PBMCs), obtained at new diagnosis, from a patient treated with antithyroid drugs. CDR3 sequence reads: CASSPGRDGTEAFF. CDR3 in DNA: TGTGCCAGCAGTCCAGGGCGGGATGGCACTGAAGCTTTCTTT.